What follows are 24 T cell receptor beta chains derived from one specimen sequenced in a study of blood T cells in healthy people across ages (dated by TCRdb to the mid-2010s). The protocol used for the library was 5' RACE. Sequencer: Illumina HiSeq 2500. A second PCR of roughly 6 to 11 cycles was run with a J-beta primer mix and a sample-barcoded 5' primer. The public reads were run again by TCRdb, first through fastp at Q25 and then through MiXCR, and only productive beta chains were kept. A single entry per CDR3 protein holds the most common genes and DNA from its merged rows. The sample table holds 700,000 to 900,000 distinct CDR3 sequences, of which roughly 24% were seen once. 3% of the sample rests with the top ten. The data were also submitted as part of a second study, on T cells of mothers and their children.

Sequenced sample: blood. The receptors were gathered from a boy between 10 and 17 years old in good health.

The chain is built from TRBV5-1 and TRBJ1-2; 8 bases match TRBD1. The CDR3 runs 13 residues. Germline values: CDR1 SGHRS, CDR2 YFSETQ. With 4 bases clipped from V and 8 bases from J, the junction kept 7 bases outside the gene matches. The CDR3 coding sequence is TGCGCCAGCAGCACCTACGACAGGGGCGGCTACACCTTC. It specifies CASSTYDRGGYTF.

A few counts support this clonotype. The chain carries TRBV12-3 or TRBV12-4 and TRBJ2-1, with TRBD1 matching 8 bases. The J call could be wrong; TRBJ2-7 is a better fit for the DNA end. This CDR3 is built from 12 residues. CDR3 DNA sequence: TGTGCCAGCAGTCGACAGGGGAGCGAGCAGTACTTC. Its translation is CASSRQGSEQYF.

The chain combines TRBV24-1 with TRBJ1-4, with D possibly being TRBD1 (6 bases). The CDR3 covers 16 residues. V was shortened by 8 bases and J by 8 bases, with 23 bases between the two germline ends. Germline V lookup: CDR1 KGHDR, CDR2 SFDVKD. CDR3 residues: CATNCQGKYWDEKLFF. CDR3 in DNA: TGTGCCACCAATTGTCAGGGGAAATACTGGGACGAAAAACTGTTTTTT.

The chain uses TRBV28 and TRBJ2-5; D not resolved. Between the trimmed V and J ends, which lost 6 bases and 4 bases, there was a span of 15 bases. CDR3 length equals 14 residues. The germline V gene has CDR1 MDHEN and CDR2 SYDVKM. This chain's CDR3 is CASRKTVGVETQYF. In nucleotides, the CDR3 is TGTGCCAGCAGGAAGACGGTGGGTGTAGAGACCCAGTACTTC.

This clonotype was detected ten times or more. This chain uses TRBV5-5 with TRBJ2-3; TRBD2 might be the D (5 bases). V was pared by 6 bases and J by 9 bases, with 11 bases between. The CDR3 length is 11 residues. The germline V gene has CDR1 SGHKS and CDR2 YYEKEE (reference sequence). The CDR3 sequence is CASTEEVTQYF. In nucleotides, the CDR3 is TGTGCCAGCACTGAGGAGGTCACGCAGTATTTT.

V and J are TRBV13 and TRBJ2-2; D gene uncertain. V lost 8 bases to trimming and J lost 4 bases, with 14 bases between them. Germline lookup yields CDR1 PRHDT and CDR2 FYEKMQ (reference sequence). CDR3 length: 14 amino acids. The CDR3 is CASHDGFGTGELFF. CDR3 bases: TGTGCCAGCCACGACGGGTTTGGCACCGGGGAGCTGTTTTTT.

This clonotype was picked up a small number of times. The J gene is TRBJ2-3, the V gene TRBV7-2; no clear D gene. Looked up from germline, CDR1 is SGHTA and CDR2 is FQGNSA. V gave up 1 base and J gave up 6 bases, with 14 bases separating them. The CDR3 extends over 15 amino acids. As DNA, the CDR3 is TGTGCCAGCAGCTTAGAACCCTACGTGGAGGATACGCAGTATTTT. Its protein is CASSLEPYVEDTQYF.

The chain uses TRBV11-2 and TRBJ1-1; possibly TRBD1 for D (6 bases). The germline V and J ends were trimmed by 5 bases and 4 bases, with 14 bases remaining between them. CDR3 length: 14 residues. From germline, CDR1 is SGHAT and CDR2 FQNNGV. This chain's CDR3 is CASSPHREVTEAFF. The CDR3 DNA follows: TGTGCCAGCAGCCCTCACAGGGAAGTCACTGAAGCTTTCTTT.

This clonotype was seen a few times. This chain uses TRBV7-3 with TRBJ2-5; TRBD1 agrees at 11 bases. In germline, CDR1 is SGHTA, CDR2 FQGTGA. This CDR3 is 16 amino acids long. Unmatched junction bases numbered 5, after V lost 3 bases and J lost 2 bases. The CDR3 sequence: CASSLGTGGTQETQYF. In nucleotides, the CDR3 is TGTGCCAGCAGCTTGGGGACAGGGGGAACACAAGAGACCCAGTACTTC. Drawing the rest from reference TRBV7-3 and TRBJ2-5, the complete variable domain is GAGVSQTPSNKVTEKGKYVELRCDPISGHTALYWYRQSLGQGPEFLIYFQGTGAADDSGLPNDRFFAVRPEGSVSTLKIQRTERGDSAVYLCASSLGTGGTQETQYFGPGTRLLVL.

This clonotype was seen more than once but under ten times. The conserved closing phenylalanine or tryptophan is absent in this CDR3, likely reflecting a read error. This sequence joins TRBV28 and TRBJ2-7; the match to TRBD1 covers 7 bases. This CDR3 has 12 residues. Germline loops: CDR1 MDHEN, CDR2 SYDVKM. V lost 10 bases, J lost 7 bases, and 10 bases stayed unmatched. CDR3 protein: CATQSRDREQYL. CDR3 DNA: TGTGCCACCCAAAGCCGGGACAGAGAGCAGTACCTC.

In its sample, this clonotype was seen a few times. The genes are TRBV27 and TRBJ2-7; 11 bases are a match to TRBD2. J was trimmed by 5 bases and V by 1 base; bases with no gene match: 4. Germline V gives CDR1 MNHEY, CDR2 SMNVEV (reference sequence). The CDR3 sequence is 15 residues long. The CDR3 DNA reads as TGTGCCAGCAGTTTATTTAGCGGGGGGGCCCACGAGCAGTACTTC. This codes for CASSLFSGGAHEQYF.

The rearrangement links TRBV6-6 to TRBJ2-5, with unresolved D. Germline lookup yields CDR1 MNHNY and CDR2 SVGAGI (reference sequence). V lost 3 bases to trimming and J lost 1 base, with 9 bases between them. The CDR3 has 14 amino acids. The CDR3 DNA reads TGTGCCAGCAGTTATGGCAGCTTCCAAGAGACCCAGTACTTC. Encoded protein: CASSYGSFQETQYF.

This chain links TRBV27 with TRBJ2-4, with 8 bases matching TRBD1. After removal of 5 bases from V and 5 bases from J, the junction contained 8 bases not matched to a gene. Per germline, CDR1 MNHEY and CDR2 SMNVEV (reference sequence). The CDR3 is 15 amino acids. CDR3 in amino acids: CASSPRPDRENIQYF. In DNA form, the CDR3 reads TGTGCCAGCAGTCCAAGACCGGACAGGGAAAACATTCAGTACTTC.

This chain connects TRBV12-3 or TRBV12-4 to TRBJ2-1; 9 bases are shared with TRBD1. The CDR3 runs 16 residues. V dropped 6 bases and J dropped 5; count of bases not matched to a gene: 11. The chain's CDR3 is CASSLKYGTGNNEQFF. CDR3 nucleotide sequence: TGTGCCAGCAGCTTAAAGTATGGGACAGGGAACAATGAGCAGTTCTTC.

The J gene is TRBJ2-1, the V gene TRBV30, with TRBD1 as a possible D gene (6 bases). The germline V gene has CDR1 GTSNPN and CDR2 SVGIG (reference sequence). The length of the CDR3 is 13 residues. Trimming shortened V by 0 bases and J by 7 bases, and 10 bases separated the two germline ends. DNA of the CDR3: TGTGCCTGGAGTGTGCGGACAGTGAATGAGCAGTTCTTC. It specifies CAWSVRTVNEQFF.

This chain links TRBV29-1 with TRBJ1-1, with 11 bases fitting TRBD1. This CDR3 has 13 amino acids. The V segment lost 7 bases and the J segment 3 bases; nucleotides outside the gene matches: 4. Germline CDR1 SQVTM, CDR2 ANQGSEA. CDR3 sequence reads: CSGGQGGYTEAFF. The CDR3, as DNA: TGCAGCGGGGGACAGGGGGGTTACACTGAAGCTTTCTTT.

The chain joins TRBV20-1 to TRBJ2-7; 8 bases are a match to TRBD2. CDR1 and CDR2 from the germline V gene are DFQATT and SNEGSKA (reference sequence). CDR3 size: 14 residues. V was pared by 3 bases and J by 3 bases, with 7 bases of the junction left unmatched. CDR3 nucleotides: TGCAGTGCTAGGTCAAGCGGGAGAGGCTACGAGCAGTACTTC. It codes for CSARSSGRGYEQYF.

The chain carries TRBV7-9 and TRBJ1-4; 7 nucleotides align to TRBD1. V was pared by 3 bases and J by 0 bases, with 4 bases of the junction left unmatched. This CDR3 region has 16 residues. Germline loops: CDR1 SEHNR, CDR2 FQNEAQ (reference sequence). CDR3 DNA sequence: TGTGCCAGCAGCTTCGACAGGGCGGCAACTAATGAAAAACTGTTTTTT. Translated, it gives CASSFDRAATNEKLFF.

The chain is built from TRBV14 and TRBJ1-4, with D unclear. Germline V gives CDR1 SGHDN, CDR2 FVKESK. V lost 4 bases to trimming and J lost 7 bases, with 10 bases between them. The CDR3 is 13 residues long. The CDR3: CASSRLKGEKLFF. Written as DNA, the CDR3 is TGTGCCAGCAGCCGACTCAAGGGTGAAAAACTGTTTTTT.

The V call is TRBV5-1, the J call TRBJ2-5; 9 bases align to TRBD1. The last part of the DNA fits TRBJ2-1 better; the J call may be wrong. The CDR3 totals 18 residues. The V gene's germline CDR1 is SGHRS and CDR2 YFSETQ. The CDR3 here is CASSPNSVTDRGYNEQFF. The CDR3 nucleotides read TGCGCCAGCAGCCCAAACTCAGTAACGGACAGGGGTTACAATGAGCAGTTCTTC.

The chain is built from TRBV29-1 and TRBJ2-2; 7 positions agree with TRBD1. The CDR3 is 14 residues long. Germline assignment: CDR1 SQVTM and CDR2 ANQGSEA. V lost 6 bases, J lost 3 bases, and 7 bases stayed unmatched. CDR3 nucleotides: TGCAGCGTGGCGACAGGGCGGGACACCGGGGAGCTGTTTTTT. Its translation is CSVATGRDTGELFF.

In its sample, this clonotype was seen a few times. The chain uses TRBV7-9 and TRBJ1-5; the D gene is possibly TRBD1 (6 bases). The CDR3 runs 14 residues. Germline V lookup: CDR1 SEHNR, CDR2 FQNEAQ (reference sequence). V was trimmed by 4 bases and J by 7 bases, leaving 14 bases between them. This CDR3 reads CASSSQGNGQPQHF. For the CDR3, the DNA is TGTGCCAGCAGCTCACAGGGAAACGGGCAGCCCCAGCATTTT.

The CDR3 DNA reads as TGTGCCAGCAGCTGGATGATAGGGGGGCGGCACAATGAGCAGTTCTTC. It codes for CASSWMIGGRHNEQFF. V is TRBV5-5 and J is TRBJ2-5; either TRBD1 or TRBD2 may supply D (6 bases each). The assigned J gene may be wrong: the sequence end matches TRBJ2-1 better. This CDR3 contains 16 residues. Germline CDR1 is SGHKS and CDR2 is YYEKEE (reference sequence).

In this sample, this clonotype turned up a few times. DNA for the CDR3: TGTGCCAGCAGCACTTCCGGACCGGGGGATGGTTTTGGCTACACCTTC. This translates into CASSTSGPGDGFGYTF. The chain links TRBV12-3 or TRBV12-4 to TRBJ1-2; a weak D match, TRBD1 (5 bases). This CDR3 comprises 16 residues. Trimming removed 6 bases at V and 7 bases at J, with 24 bases between.